A single sample gave rise to the 20 T cell receptor beta chains below, sequenced in a study of T cell changes during pregnancy in multiple sclerosis. Libraries were prepared by immunoSEQ multiplex PCR; TCRdb keeps only in-frame clonotypes and omits some of them. The sample gives tens of thousands of clones, approximately 88% of which show up once; roughly 5.6% is in the top ten. The sample in question was peripheral blood, obtained in the first trimester of pregnancy. These receptors originate from a female donor in good health, enrolled as a control in a pregnancy study.

This clone was detected once. The chain has TRBV7-6 and TRBJ1-5; TRBD1 matches 7 bases. This CDR3 has 16 residues. CDR1 is SGHVS, CDR2 FNYEAQ, per germline. The V segment lost 3 bases and the J segment 5 bases; nucleotides outside the gene matches: 10. CDR3 in amino acids: CASSFGTGQRDQPQHF. The CDR3 DNA sequence: TGTGCCAGCAGCTTTGGGACGGGACAGCGGGATCAGCCCCAGCATTTT.

This chain links TRBV9 with TRBJ2-7, with TRBD1 matching over 7 bases. Losses at the gene ends were 3 bases for V and 1 base for J; bases not matched to a gene: 7. There are 15 residues in the CDR3. Germline lookup yields CDR1 SGDLS and CDR2 YYNGEE. CDR3 region: CASSDGTEASYEQYF. CDR3 coding DNA: TGTGCCAGCAGCGATGGGACAGAGGCTTCCTACGAGCAGTACTTC.

The chain joins TRBV7-3 to TRBJ1-1; no clear D gene. Germline V gene sequence: CDR1 SGHTA, CDR2 FQGTGA. CDR3 length: 15 residues. Deletions cut 4 bases from V and 0 bases from J, with 12 bases between. CDR3: CASSSAPGMNTEAFF. CDR3 sequence (DNA): TGTGCCAGCAGCTCCGCGCCGGGGATGAACACTGAAGCTTTCTTT. Together with reference TRBV7-3 and TRBJ1-1, the CDR3 gives the full variable domain: GAGVSQTPSNKVTEKGKYVELRCDPISGHTALYWYRQSLGQGPEFLIYFQGTGAADDSGLPNDRFFAVRPEGSVSTLKIQRTERGDSAVYLCASSSAPGMNTEAFFGQGTRLTVV.

The chain recombines TRBV19 with TRBJ2-4; TRBD2 might be the D (5 bases). Trimming pared 6 bases from V and 1 base from J, leaving 13 bases between. Germline CDR1 LNHDA, CDR2 SQIVND (reference sequence). The CDR3 spans 15 residues. This CDR3 is CASSPSDYAKNIQYF. In DNA form, the CDR3 reads TGTGCCAGTAGCCCAAGCGACTATGCCAAAAACATTCAGTACTTC.

The gene calls are TRBV5-1 and TRBJ2-5; a possible D gene is TRBD2 (6 bases). Gene TRBJ2-7 matches the end of the DNA better, so the J call may be wrong. The CDR3 is 14 amino acids. Looked up from germline, CDR1 is SGHRS and CDR2 is YFSETQ. This CDR3 reads CASSARSQGGEQYF. The DNA of the CDR3 is TGCGCCAGCAGCGCCAGGTCTCAGGGAGGCGAGCAGTACTTC.

V gene TRBV7-9 combines with J gene TRBJ2-7, with 11 nucleotides matching TRBD2. In germline, CDR1 is SEHNR, CDR2 FQNEAQ (reference sequence). The CDR3 extends over 17 amino acids. The V segment lost 4 bases and the J segment 3 bases; nucleotides outside the gene matches: 11. The chain's CDR3 is CASSSPPSSGRNYEQYF. The CDR3 DNA follows: TGTGCCAGCAGCTCCCCCCCTTCTAGCGGGAGGAACTACGAGCAGTACTTC.

This chain connects TRBV18 to TRBJ1-2; 9 bases match TRBD1. Germline CDR1 KGHSH, CDR2 LQKENI. V was clipped by 4 bases and J by 4 bases; unmatched bases: 7. This CDR3 contains 15 residues. The CDR3 bases are TGTGCCAGCTCACTATCGGGGACAGGGACCTATGGCTACACCTTC. It yields the protein CASSLSGTGTYGYTF.

The J gene is TRBJ2-5, the V gene TRBV28; tentative D call: TRBD2 (5 bases). The CDR3 is 13 amino acids. Trimming took off 5 bases at V and 3 bases at J, with 10 bases between the two ends. CDR1 and CDR2 (germline): MDHEN, SYDVKM. The CDR3 sequence: CASSEGQKETQYF. The CDR3 region has the DNA TGTGCCAGCAGTGAGGGCCAGAAAGAGACCCAGTACTTC.

In DNA form, the CDR3 reads TGCGCCAGCAGCCGTGAGGGGGGGGCGGTTCAGCCCCAGCATTTT. It yields the protein CASSREGGAVQPQHF. The gene calls are TRBV5-1 and TRBJ1-5; TRBD1 might be the D (6 bases). Germline CDR1 SGHRS, CDR2 YFSETQ. Trimming took off 4 bases at V and 6 bases at J, with 17 bases between the two ends. The length of the CDR3 is 15 residues.

The J gene is TRBJ2-7, the V gene TRBV7-9, with unresolved D. Germline V gene data show CDR1 as SEHNR and CDR2 as FQNEAQ (reference sequence). The V end lost 2 bases, the J end lost 0 bases, and 8 bases lay between the germline ends. The CDR3 totals 14 residues. This CDR3 is CASSLNYGSYEQYF. Written as DNA, the CDR3 is TGTGCCAGCAGCTTAAATTACGGCTCCTACGAGCAGTACTTC.

There are a few counts of this clone. This chain uses TRBV6-1 with TRBJ2-2; D is uncertain. Trimming pared 8 bases from V and 7 bases from J, leaving 14 bases between. Per germline, CDR1 MNHNS and CDR2 SASEGT. The CDR3 loop spans 13 amino acids. The DNA of the CDR3 is TGTGCCAGCTCCCCAGTAGGAGACGGGGAGCTGTTTTTT. The encoded protein is CASSPVGDGELFF.

This clone is deemed large. V usage is TRBV5-6 and J usage is TRBJ2-5, with D perhaps matching TRBD1 (5 bases). There are 16 residues in the CDR3. Germline CDR1 and CDR2: SGHDT and YYEEEE. Trimming removed 0 bases from V and 0 bases from J, with 12 bases in between. As DNA, the CDR3 is TGTGCCAGCAGCTTGGCCGGCAGGGCGTACCAAGAGACCCAGTACTTC. It yields the protein CASSLAGRAYQETQYF.

The chain joins TRBV7-9 to TRBJ2-2; D gene uncertain. V lost 5 bases and J 2 bases, leaving 6 bases between the germline ends. The CDR3 runs to 13 residues. The V gene's germline CDR1 is SEHNR and CDR2 FQNEAQ (reference sequence). CDR3 in DNA: TGTGCCAGCAGCCCCTCCAACACCGGGGAGCTGTTTTTT. It is translated as CASSPSNTGELFF.

The rearrangement links TRBV18 to TRBJ2-7; 8 bases map to TRBD2. The CDR3 is made up of 15 amino acids. Germline loops: CDR1 KGHSH, CDR2 LQKENI. J was trimmed by 2 bases and V by 3 bases; bases with no gene match: 6. Here the CDR3 DNA reads TGTGCCAGCTCACCGAAAAGCGGGGGTACCTACGAGCAGTACTTC. Its protein is CASSPKSGGTYEQYF.

For this clone: A read error is possible here, since a much larger clone lies one base away. The sample has other DNA sequences that encode this CDR3 too. The genes are TRBV11-2 and TRBJ2-2; unclear D gene. Germline lookup yields CDR1 SGHAT and CDR2 FQNNGV. Deletions cut 6 bases from V and 2 bases from J, with 4 bases between. This CDR3 has 12 amino acids. The CDR3 coding sequence is TGTGCCAGCAGTCATAACACCGGGGAGCTGTTTTTT. Translation: CASSHNTGELFF.

The chain employs TRBV5-6 and TRBJ2-7, with 11 bases matching TRBD2. With 3 bases clipped from V and 6 bases from J, the junction kept 8 bases outside the gene matches. The CDR3 runs to 15 residues. The germline V gene has CDR1 SGHDT and CDR2 YYEEEE. The CDR3 loop is CASSSNPGLAAEQYF. CDR3 coding DNA: TGTGCCAGCAGCTCGAACCCGGGACTAGCGGCCGAGCAGTACTTC.

CDR3 region: CASSYLQGNNEQFF. CDR3 sequence (DNA): TGTGCCAGCAGCTACTTACAGGGAAACAATGAGCAGTTCTTC. This chain links TRBV7-9 with TRBJ2-1; D may be TRBD1 (6 bases). The CDR3 extends over 14 amino acids. CDR1 is SEHNR, CDR2 FQNEAQ, per germline (reference sequence). Trimming left V 4 bases short and J 5 bases short, with 12 bases between.

The chain links TRBV19 to TRBJ2-5; TRBD2 matches at 12 bases. This CDR3 comprises 16 residues. V dropped 5 bases and J dropped 0; count of bases not matched to a gene: 4. The germline CDR1 and CDR2 sequences are LNHDA and SQIVND (reference sequence). CDR3 region: CASSLLAGGNQETQYF. In DNA form, the CDR3 reads TGTGCCAGTAGTTTACTAGCGGGAGGAAACCAAGAGACCCAGTACTTC. Drawing the rest from reference TRBV19 and TRBJ2-5, the complete variable domain is DGGITQSPKYLFRKEGQNVTLSCEQNLNHDAMYWYRQDPGQGLRLIYYSQIVNDFQKGDIAEGYSVSREKKESFPLTVTSAQKNPTAFYLCASSLLAGGNQETQYFGPGTRLLVL.

The chain uses TRBV10-3 and TRBJ1-2, with 10 bases matching TRBD1. Germline-derived CDR1 and CDR2 are ENHRY and SYGVKD. This CDR3 is 16 amino acids long. J lost 2 bases, V lost 4 bases, and 7 bases had no gene match. CDR3: CAISVRDRGTNYGYTF. In DNA, the CDR3 is TGTGCCATCAGTGTACGGGACAGGGGAACCAACTATGGCTACACCTTC.

The CDR3 DNA reads TGTGCCAGCAGCCCCGGGACAGGGTTTCTATCCTACGAGCAGTACTTC. Protein: CASSPGTGFLSYEQYF. The chain carries TRBV7-8 and TRBJ2-7; 9 bases match TRBD1. The CDR3 spans 16 residues. V lost 5 bases and J lost 1; bases outside the gene matches: 9. Germline CDR1 reads SGHVS; CDR2 reads FQNEAQ.